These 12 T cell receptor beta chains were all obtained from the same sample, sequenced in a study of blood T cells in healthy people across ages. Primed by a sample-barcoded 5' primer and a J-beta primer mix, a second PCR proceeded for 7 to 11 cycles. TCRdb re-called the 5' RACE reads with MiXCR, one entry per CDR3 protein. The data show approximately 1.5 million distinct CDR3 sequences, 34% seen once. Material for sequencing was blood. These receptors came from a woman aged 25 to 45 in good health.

CDR3 bases: TGCAGTGCTAGAGACCCTAGCGGAACCTACGAGCAGTACTTC. Its translation is CSARDPSGTYEQYF. The chain carries TRBV20-1 and TRBJ2-7; 7 bases are a match to TRBD2. V was pared by 0 bases and J by 2 bases, with 4 bases of the junction left unmatched. The CDR3 is made up of 14 amino acids. Germline lookup yields CDR1 DFQATT and CDR2 SNEGSKA (reference sequence).

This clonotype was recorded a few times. CDR3 residues: CASTPPGLGSEQFF. The DNA of the CDR3 is TGTGCCAGCACCCCTCCGGGACTAGGCTCGGAGCAGTTCTTC. V is TRBV11-2 and J is TRBJ2-1, with 8 positions matching TRBD2. CDR3 size: 14 residues. Germline CDR1 and CDR2: SGHAT and FQNNGV. The junction had 12 bases not matched to a gene; V was cut back by 7 bases and J by 10 bases.

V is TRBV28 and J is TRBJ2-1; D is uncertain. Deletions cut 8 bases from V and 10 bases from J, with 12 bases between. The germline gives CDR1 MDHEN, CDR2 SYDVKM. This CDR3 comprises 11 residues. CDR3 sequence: CASFESREQFF. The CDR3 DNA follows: TGTGCCAGCTTTGAGTCGCGAGAGCAGTTCTTC.

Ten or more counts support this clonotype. For the CDR3, the DNA is TGTGCCAGCAGCCAAGGAGGGCCCAACGAGCAGTACTTC. Residues: CASSQGGPNEQYF. The genes are TRBV4-2 and TRBJ2-7; perhaps TRBD2 as D (5 bases). The ends were cut back, 1 base at V and 5 bases at J, with 9 bases in the middle. The CDR3 extends over 13 amino acids. Germline V gene sequence: CDR1 LGHNA, CDR2 YNFKEQ.

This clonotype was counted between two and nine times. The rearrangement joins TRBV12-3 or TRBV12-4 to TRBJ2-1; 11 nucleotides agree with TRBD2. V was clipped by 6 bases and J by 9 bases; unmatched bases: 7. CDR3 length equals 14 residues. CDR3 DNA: TGTGCCAGCAGGACTAGCGGGGCTGTCGGTGAGCAGTTCTTC. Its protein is CASRTSGAVGEQFF.

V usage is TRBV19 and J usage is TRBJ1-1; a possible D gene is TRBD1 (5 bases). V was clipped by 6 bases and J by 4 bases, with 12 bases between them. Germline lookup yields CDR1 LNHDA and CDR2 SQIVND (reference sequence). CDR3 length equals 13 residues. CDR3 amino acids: CASRASGRTEAFF. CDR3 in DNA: TGTGCCAGTAGGGCCTCGGGGCGCACTGAAGCTTTCTTT.

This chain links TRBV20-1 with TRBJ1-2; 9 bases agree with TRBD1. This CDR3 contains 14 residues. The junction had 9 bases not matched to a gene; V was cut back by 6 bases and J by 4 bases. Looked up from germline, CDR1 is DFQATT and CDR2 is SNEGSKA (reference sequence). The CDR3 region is CSAPQGARGYGYTF. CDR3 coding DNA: TGCAGTGCGCCACAGGGGGCCCGGGGCTATGGCTACACCTTC.

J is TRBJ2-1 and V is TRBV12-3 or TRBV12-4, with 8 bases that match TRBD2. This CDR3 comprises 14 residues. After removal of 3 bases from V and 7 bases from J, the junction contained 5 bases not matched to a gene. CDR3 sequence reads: CASSLGTRFNEQFF. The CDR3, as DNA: TGTGCCAGCAGTTTGGGGACTAGATTTAATGAGCAGTTCTTC.

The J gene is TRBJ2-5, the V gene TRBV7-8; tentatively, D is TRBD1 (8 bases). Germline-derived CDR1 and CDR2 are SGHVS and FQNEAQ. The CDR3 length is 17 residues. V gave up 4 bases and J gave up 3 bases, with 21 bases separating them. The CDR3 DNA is TGTGCCAGCAGCTCAGGGGGCGGGAGAAGGGAAAAAGAGACCCAGTACTTC. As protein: CASSSGGGRREKETQYF.

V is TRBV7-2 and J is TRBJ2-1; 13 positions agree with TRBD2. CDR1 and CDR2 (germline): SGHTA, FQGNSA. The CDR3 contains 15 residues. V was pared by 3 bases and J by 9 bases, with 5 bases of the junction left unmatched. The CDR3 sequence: CASSFGLAGVAEQFF. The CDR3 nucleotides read TGTGCCAGCAGCTTCGGACTAGCGGGAGTTGCTGAGCAGTTCTTC.

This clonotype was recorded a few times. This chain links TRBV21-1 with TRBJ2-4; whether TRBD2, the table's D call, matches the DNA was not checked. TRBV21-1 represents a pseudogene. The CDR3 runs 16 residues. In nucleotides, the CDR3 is TGTGCCAGCAGCACCAGGGGAGGGGTGGCCAAAAACATTCAGTACTTC. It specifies CASSTRGGVAKNIQYF.

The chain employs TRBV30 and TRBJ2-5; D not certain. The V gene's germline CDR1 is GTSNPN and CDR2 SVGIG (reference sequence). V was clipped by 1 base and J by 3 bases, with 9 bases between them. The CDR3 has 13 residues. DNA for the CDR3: TGTGCCTGGAGTGGATATATCGAAGAGACCCAGTACTTC. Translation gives CAWSGYIEETQYF.